These 20 T cell receptor beta chains were all obtained from the same sample, sequenced in a study of T cells in Graves' hyperthyroidism and ophthalmopathy. The CDR3 regions of TCR beta were amplified from RNA transcripts. A set of HTBI primers served as the primers for a first-round RT-PCR of the TCR CDR3. TCRdb passed the multiplex PCR reads through MiXCR, listing each CDR3 protein once. The sample records 300,000 to 450,000 distinct CDR3 sequences, about 15% being singletons. The sequencing sample was made of blood. These receptors originate from a woman between 18 and 30 years old with Graves' hyperthyroidism that later progressed to Graves' ophthalmopathy.

This rearrangement joins TRBV7-9 to TRBJ2-7, with a weak D call TRBD2 (5 bases). Trimming shortened V by 0 bases and J by 0 bases, and 9 bases separated the two germline ends. This CDR3 region has 15 residues. Per the germline V gene, CDR1 is SEHNR and CDR2 is FQNEAQ (reference sequence). CDR3 DNA sequence: TGTGCCAGCAGCTTAGCCCCTAGCCACTCCTACGAGCAGTACTTC. Translation: CASSLAPSHSYEQYF. The full variable domain, in which reference TRBV7-9 and TRBJ2-7 provide the parts outside the CDR3, is DTGVSQNPRHKITKRGQNVTFRCDPISEHNRLYWYRQTLGQGPEFLTYFQNEAQLEKSRLLSDRFSAERPKGSFSTLEIQRTEQGDSAMYLCASSLAPSHSYEQYFGPGTRLTVT.

This clonotype came up a few times. The CDR3 loop is CASSLIPTDTQYF. The CDR3 DNA follows: TGTGCCAGCAGTTTAATTCCGACAGATACGCAGTATTTT. J is TRBJ2-3 and V is TRBV27; no clear D gene. This CDR3 region has 13 residues. In germline, CDR1 is MNHEY, CDR2 SMNVEV (reference sequence). V lost 2 bases to trimming and J lost 3 bases, with 6 bases between them.

The chain couples TRBV27 to TRBJ2-7, with unresolved D. Trimming took 5 bases from V and 2 from J, leaving 7 bases between them. CDR1 MNHEY and CDR2 SMNVEV come from the germline V gene (reference sequence). CDR3 length: 12 amino acids. CDR3 sequence (DNA): TGTGCCAGCAGTCCCTTTCCCTACGAGCAGTACTTC. Its protein is CASSPFPYEQYF.

This sequence joins TRBV7-2 and TRBJ1-4; the match to TRBD1 covers 10 bases. CDR3 length: 14 amino acids. Germline loops: CDR1 SGHTA, CDR2 FQGNSA. The J segment lost 6 bases and the V segment lost 3 bases, leaving 1 base of the junction unmatched. The CDR3 DNA is TGTGCCAGCAGCTTTGGACAGGGGGATGAAAAACTGTTTTTT. As protein: CASSFGQGDEKLFF.

This clonotype was detected ten times or more. This chain connects TRBV12-3 or TRBV12-4 to TRBJ1-1; D is unclear. V was pared by 2 bases and J by 5 bases, with 15 bases between. The CDR3 has 15 residues. In DNA, the CDR3 is TGTGCCAGCAGTTTACCGGGAGTCGGAGGGACTGAAGCTTTCTTT. Amino acids: CASSLPGVGGTEAFF.

This clonotype was counted a few times. CDR3 sequence (DNA): TGTGCCAGCACCGTGGGGGGGCTTGGACAGGGGTTATTGAATGAGCAGTTCTTC. It is translated as CASTVGGLGQGLLNEQFF. The chain recombines TRBV7-9 with TRBJ2-1; TRBD1 aligns across 9 bases. Unmatched junction bases numbered 20, after V lost 7 bases and J lost 7 bases. Per the germline V gene, CDR1 is SEHNR and CDR2 is FQNEAQ (reference sequence). The CDR3 spans 18 residues.

The chain is built from TRBV19 and TRBJ1-1, with D possibly matching TRBD1 (5 bases). Germline CDR1 and CDR2: LNHDA and SQIVND (reference sequence). The V end lost 3 bases, the J end lost 6 bases, and 14 bases lay between the germline ends. The CDR3 has 14 residues. CDR3 coding DNA: TGTGCCAGTAGTATCGTCCAGGGTCTCGCTGAAGCTTTCTTT. Protein sequence: CASSIVQGLAEAFF.

This chain links TRBV7-2 with TRBJ1-2; D remains ambiguous. The ends were cut back, 0 bases at V and 7 bases at J, with 15 bases in the middle. The length of the CDR3 is 15 residues. From germline, CDR1 is SGHTA and CDR2 FQGNSA. Here the CDR3 DNA reads TGTGCCAGCAGCTTAGCCGAACTTACGACATTTGGCTACACCTTC. The encoded protein is CASSLAELTTFGYTF.

At least ten counts were recorded for this clonotype. CDR3 nucleotides: TGTGCCAGCACCCCCGGGAGGGCCCTGACAGATACGCAGTATTTT. Amino acid sequence: CASTPGRALTDTQYF. The V gene is TRBV2, the J gene TRBJ2-3; 8 bases fit TRBD2. From germline, CDR1 is SNHLY and CDR2 FYNNEI. This CDR3 contains 15 residues. V shed 7 bases and J 3 bases; nucleotides not matched to a gene: 9.

This clonotype showed up many times. The chain links TRBV6-1 to TRBJ1-2; no reliable D call. The CDR3 consists of 14 residues. V lost 2 bases and J 5 bases, leaving 12 bases between the germline ends. Germline CDR1 MNHNS, CDR2 SASEGT. DNA for the CDR3: TGTGCCAGCAGTGAACTAGGAGGGTGGTATGGCTACACCTTC. It encodes CASSELGGWYGYTF.

This clonotype was seen only a few times. This chain connects TRBV28 to TRBJ1-6, with TRBD1 matching over 8 bases. V was clipped by 6 bases and J by 10 bases; unmatched bases: 8. Germline assignment: CDR1 MDHEN and CDR2 SYDVKM. CDR3 length equals 14 residues. For the CDR3, the DNA is TGTGCCAGCAGCCTAACGACAGGGGCCTCACCCCTCCACTTT. This encodes CASSLTTGASPLHF.

There are a few counts of this clonotype. The rearrangement joins TRBV29-1 to TRBJ2-1, with D uncertain. With 1 base removed from V and 5 bases from J, the gap between germline ends came to 12 bases. The germline CDR1 and CDR2 sequences are SQVTM and ANQGSEA. The CDR3 is made up of 14 amino acids. The CDR3 spells CSVEGESGHNEQFF. In nucleotides, the CDR3 is TGCAGCGTTGAAGGAGAGTCGGGCCACAATGAGCAGTTCTTC.

There are a few counts of this clonotype. The chain is built from TRBV6-2 or TRBV6-3 and TRBJ2-5; D assignment may be TRBD1 or TRBD2 (6 bases each). Germline lookup yields CDR1 MNHEY and CDR2 SVGEGT. This CDR3 is 13 amino acids long. CDR3 in DNA: TGTTCCCTTCGGGGGCGACGGAACGAGACCCAGTACTTC. Translating gives CSLRGRRNETQYF.

This clonotype occurred many times. This chain uses TRBV12-5 with TRBJ1-1; D is undetermined. The CDR3 loop spans 12 amino acids. V lost 8 bases, J lost 1 base, and 8 bases lay in between. Germline CDR1 LGHNT, CDR2 FRNRAP. The CDR3 spells CASISPNTEAFF. As DNA, the CDR3 is TGTGCTAGTATCTCCCCGAACACTGAAGCTTTCTTT.

In its sample, this clonotype was seen many times. This chain links TRBV27 with TRBJ1-2; 7 nucleotides agree with TRBD1. The germline V gene encodes CDR1 MNHEY and CDR2 SMNVEV (reference sequence). The CDR3 has 14 amino acids. V lost 6 bases, J lost 7 bases, and 11 bases stayed unmatched. The CDR3 protein is CASSPLQGVFGYTF. The CDR3 DNA reads as TGTGCCAGCAGCCCACTCCAGGGGGTTTTTGGCTACACCTTC.

The rearrangement joins TRBV5-1 to TRBJ2-1; TRBD2 matches at 15 bases. Per germline, CDR1 SGHRS and CDR2 YFSETQ. CDR3 size: 18 residues. The V gene end was trimmed by 9 bases and the J gene end by 0 bases; junction bases not matched to a gene: 10. The CDR3 region has the DNA TGCGCCAACGGGGGACTAGCGGGAGGCCAACTCTCCTACAATGAGCAGTTCTTC. Its translation is CANGGLAGGQLSYNEQFF.

This clonotype was seen many times. This chain links TRBV28 with TRBJ2-7; D gene ambiguous. The CDR3 contains 13 residues. Germline V gives CDR1 MDHEN, CDR2 SYDVKM. The V end lost 3 bases, the J end lost 2 bases, and 8 bases lay between the germline ends. This CDR3 reads CASSLDQPYEQYF. CDR3 sequence (DNA): TGTGCCAGCAGTTTGGACCAGCCCTACGAGCAGTACTTC. Combining the CDR3 with reference TRBV28 and TRBJ2-7 gives the whole variable domain DVKVTQSSRYLVKRTGEKVFLECVQDMDHENMFWYRQDPGLGLRLIYFSYDVKMKEKGDIPEGYSVSREKKERFSLILESASTNQTSMYLCASSLDQPYEQYFGPGTRLTVT.

The chain combines TRBV7-9 with TRBJ2-7, with D possibly matching TRBD2 (6 bases). V lost 1 base and J lost 6, with 22 bases in between. Per the germline V gene, CDR1 is SEHNR and CDR2 is FQNEAQ (reference sequence). The CDR3 is made up of 17 amino acids. This CDR3 reads CASSLGPEGFREPEQYF. CDR3 coding DNA: TGTGCCAGCAGCTTAGGACCGGAGGGTTTCCGTGAACCCGAGCAGTACTTC.

Ten or more counts support this clonotype. The rearrangement joins TRBV28 to TRBJ2-3; possibly TRBD1 or TRBD2 for D (5 bases each). Germline V gives CDR1 MDHEN, CDR2 SYDVKM. The V gene lost 10 bases and the J gene lost 0 bases, with 11 bases spanning the gap. The CDR3 extends over 13 amino acids. The chain's CDR3 is CATVRDSTDTQYF. The CDR3 bases are TGTGCCACCGTACGGGACAGCACAGATACGCAGTATTTT. The entire variable domain, with the rest obtained from reference TRBV28 and TRBJ2-3, is as follows: DVKVTQSSRYLVKRTGEKVFLECVQDMDHENMFWYRQDPGLGLRLIYFSYDVKMKEKGDIPEGYSVSREKKERFSLILESASTNQTSMYLCATVRDSTDTQYFGPGTRLTVL.

The sample holds a few counts of this clonotype. The gene calls are TRBV4-1 and TRBJ2-7, with a possible D match to TRBD2 (6 bases). The CDR3 has 15 amino acids. Trimming pared 3 bases from V and 0 bases from J, leaving 12 bases between. Germline lookup yields CDR1 MGHRA and CDR2 YSYEKL. CDR3 sequence: CASSHPGTGSYEQYF. The DNA for the CDR3 is TGCGCCAGCAGCCACCCCGGGACTGGCTCCTACGAGCAGTACTTC.